This T cell receptor (beta chain) was found in a study of radiotherapy plus CTLA-4 blockade in lung cancer. Repertoires were generated with immunoSEQ multiplex PCR, while TCRdb's copy carries only in-frame clones and drops some. The sample has about 95,000 clones, 83% seen once. Findings and caveats of the study: There was expansion of tumor-derived TCR clones in blood after radiotherapy plus ipilimumab.

Germline loops: CDR1 SEHNR, CDR2 FQNEAQ (reference sequence). Trimming cost V 1 base and J 6 bases, with 12 bases left between them. CDR3 size: 15 residues. Worth noting for this clone: Its antigen is undetermined.

The receptor was derived from a human donor with non-small cell lung cancer who had stable disease on radiotherapy plus ipilimumab. This sequence joins TRBV7-9 and TRBJ2-2; no clear D gene. The source was peripheral blood, collected from a patient treated with radiotherapy plus ipilimumab. The CDR3 DNA follows: TGTGCCAGCAGCTTAGTCGATCCTACGGCCGGGGAGCTGTTTTTT. Encoded protein: CASSLVDPTAGELFF.